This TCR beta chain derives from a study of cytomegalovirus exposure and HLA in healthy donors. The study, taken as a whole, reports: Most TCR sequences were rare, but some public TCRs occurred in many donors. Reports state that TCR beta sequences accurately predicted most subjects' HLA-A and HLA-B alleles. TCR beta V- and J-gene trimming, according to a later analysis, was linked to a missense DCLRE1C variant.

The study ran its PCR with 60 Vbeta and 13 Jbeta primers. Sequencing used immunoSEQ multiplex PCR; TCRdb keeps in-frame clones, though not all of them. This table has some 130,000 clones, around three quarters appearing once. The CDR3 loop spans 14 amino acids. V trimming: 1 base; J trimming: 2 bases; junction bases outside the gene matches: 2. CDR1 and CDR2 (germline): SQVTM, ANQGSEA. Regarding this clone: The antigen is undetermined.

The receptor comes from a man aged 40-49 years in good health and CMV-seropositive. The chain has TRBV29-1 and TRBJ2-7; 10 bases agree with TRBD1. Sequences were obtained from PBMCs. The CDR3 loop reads CSVEGGQGPYEQYF. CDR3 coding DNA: TGCAGCGTTGAAGGGGGACAGGGGCCCTACGAGCAGTACTTC.